This record concerns one T cell receptor beta chain sequence. This clonotype was picked up many times. Its antigen specificity is not known. No base quality values were provided; no much bigger clone lies one nucleotide off. cDNA was synthesized by template-switch 5'RACE using a primer carrying a 10-nucleotide random unique molecular identifier by which each TCR transcript was tagged. Every sequencing run yielded over 170 million TCR-beta sequences covering 15-18 subjects. The RNeasy kit was used to extract total RNA. TCR-beta VDJ regions were amplified with primers for the TCR constant region and the 5'RACE anchor, using the KAPA Real-time Library Amplification kit. Sample indexes and Illumina adaptors were added in a first PCR, and a second PCR then increased library yield. After Ampure bead purification, the TCR product of roughly 650 bp was size-selected on a 2% E-gel SizeSelection system. Library quality was checked on a Bioanalyzer, concentration was measured with Qubit, and libraries were quantified with the Kapa Library Quantification kit before pooling. An Illumina HiSeq 2500 sequenced the libraries paired-end 2 x 150 bp. To increase sequence diversity, about 25-31% phiX was spiked into each library pool. In the original analysis: The UMI-based MiGEC pipeline processed quality-filtered reads and removed over 75% of raw TCR sequences during error correction. VDJ genes were aligned to IMGT germline references, and each clonotype was defined by a unique CDR3 amino acid sequence together with V-J genes. Clonal expansion, Shannon diversity and CDR3 relatedness were evaluated with VDJtools (CalcPairwiseDistances, ClusterSamples), while phylogenetic trees were built in CLCbio workbench. A clone was classed as expanded if it had 8 or more unique UMIs, a cutoff based on coefficient-of-variation modelling across technical triplicates. Using fastp at Q25 and MiXCR, TCRdb reprocessed the public reads and kept productive beta chains. All rows with the same CDR3 protein become a single entry with the most common DNA and genes. TCRdb's processing, not the study's, gives the V and J calls here. For this sample there are tens of thousands of distinct CDR3 sequences; around 3.6% appear just once. The ten biggest clones cover approximately 2.9% of the sample.

Unsorted PBMC libraries were generated from 2 million PBMCs stored in RNAlater at -80 °C until RNA extraction. Multiple sclerosis patients were enrolled in a US clinical protocol evaluating disease progression by magnetic resonance imaging. Peripheral blood underwent Ficoll-Hypaque density gradient centrifugation to isolate PBMCs, which were then cryopreserved in liquid nitrogen. The source of the sample is a study of neurological immune-mediated disorders (dated by TCRdb to the late 2010s). Study-level background: Among the roughly 35 multiple sclerosis patients, 31 had relapsing-remitting MS and 3 had secondary progressive MS. Peripheral blood TCR-beta repertoires from HTLV-I-associated myelopathy (HAM/TSP) patients, multiple sclerosis patients and healthy controls were compared by UMI-based sequencing. Longitudinal samples, technical triplicates and paired sorted CD4+ and CD8+ T-cell subsets, alongside PBMC samples, were included among the approximately 110 TCR-beta libraries. The cohort included 60 to 75 subjects: some 14 with HAM/TSP, some 34 with multiple sclerosis, and around 20 healthy controls. Paper-wide results and their limitations: No clinical or MRI features were associated with the MS cluster, and the authors said that larger cohorts are needed. The highest TCR clonal expansion was observed in HAM/TSP patients, whereas the lowest was observed in MS patients, even when compared with healthy controls. In phylogenetic analysis, the repertoires of 18 of 34 MS patients grouped into a cluster of related CDR3 sequences, which suggests a possible signature at the repertoire level. Across subjects, expanded clones never shared an identical CDR3 amino acid sequence, which suggests that the TCR-beta repertoires in every group were private.

Including the terminal cysteine and phenylalanine, the CDR3 comprises 14 residues. CDR3 DNA only is kept here, 42 bases in frame from base 1. The germline V gene sets CDR1 to LGHNA and CDR2 to YSLEER. The V end loses 3 bases and the J end loses 0 bases, and a stretch of 6 bases separates them. This sequence was found in a woman aged 45-59 years with multiple sclerosis. Sequences were obtained from PBMCs. Rearrangement joined TRBV4-3 to TRBJ1-3, with TRBD1 as a weak D call on 5 bases. CDR3 region: CASSQGLSGNTIYF. Read as DNA, the sequence is TGCGCCAGCAGCCAGGGGCTCTCTGGAAACACCATATATTTT.